This paragraph covers one T cell receptor (beta chain) sequence. The antigen remains undetermined. No patient received treatment before thyroid surgery. CDR3 length equals 16 residues. Trimming took off 5 bases at V and 6 bases at J, with 21 bases between the two ends. The germline V gene has CDR1 SGHAT and CDR2 FQNNGV. Per the study methods: Built for papillary thyroid cancer, a distant-metastasis classifier drew on CDR3 differences across clinicopathological groups. With MiXCR, TCRdb reprocessed the PCR reads. It is TCRdb's table, rather than the study itself, that gives the V and J calls and clone size. The repertoire has over 20,000 clones, around 30% of them found once; the top ten carry roughly 15%. These data originate in a study of metastatic and nonmetastatic thyroid tumors. Across the study: Repertoire data that came from the blood and tumor or nodule tissue of malignant and benign thyroid patients were compared. Study findings and constraints: Within blood and tumor, benign nodules reportedly had significantly lower TCR beta diversity than malignant thyroid tumors did.

The TCR was taken from a female donor with papillary thyroid cancer or a benign thyroid nodule (not recorded which). Some clones in this sample may be carry-over from other donors' samples. This chain uses TRBV11-2 with TRBJ2-3, with a tentative D call TRBD2 (5 bases). Sample: blood. CDR3 bases: TGTGCCAGCAGCCGGAGGACCGTCGGCCGACCGGATACGCAGTATTTT. Translating it yields CASSRRTVGRPDTQYF.